This TCR beta chain was documented in a study of vaccination and CD4 T cells after COVID-19. Study at large: At days 161 to 241 and at day 14 post-vaccination, three convalescent patients were sampled.

The CDR3 totals 14 residues. CDR1 is LNHDA and CDR2 is SQIVND in the germline V gene (reference sequence). V shed 11 bases and J shed 3 bases, with 17 bases lying between them. Scientists ran DNA taken from cultured CD4+ T cells through the Oncomine TCR Beta short-read assay for sequencing. TCRdb re-analysed the PCR reads in MiXCR, keeping a single row per CDR3 protein. The table lists about 17,000 distinct CDR3 sequences, around 50% of them singletons, with 21% in the top ten. Stated time point: late sampling 161 to 241 days after vaccination in a few convalescent patients. The treatment: roughly ten-day PBMC culture with coronavirus spike peptide pools or control peptides (ViraFEST assay). In this sample, this clonotype turned up a few times. Antigen: not known.

The input for sequencing was CD4+ T cells from blood, cultured in vitro, taken about 7 months after SARS-CoV-2 vaccination. The receptor's source is a human donor who had recovered from COVID-19. The chain couples TRBV19 to TRBJ1-5; weak D call: TRBD1 (5 bases). The CDR3 nucleotides read TGTGCCTCCCTCTCTTGGGGGGACAATCAGCCCCAGCATTTT. It encodes CASLSWGDNQPQHF.